Following are 14 T cell receptor beta chains from one sample sequenced in a study of breast tumors, draining lymph nodes, adjacent tissues (dated by TCRdb to 2015 to 2016). Library preparation used multiplex PCR. The instrument was an Illumina HiSeq 2000. TCRdb reanalyzed the raw reads on its own, using fastp at Q25 for trimming and MiXCR for clone calling, and kept in-frame beta chains. Rows matching on CDR3 protein sequence are summarized as one entry with the most common DNA and genes. The sample table lists around 290,000 distinct CDR3 sequences, roughly 30% of them with a count of one. The ten largest clones capture more than 1% of the sample. The lymph node samples were taken from the axillary draining lymph nodes of breast cancer patients. The sample was axillary lymph node tissue. These receptors originate from a female donor with breast cancer. Some clones in this sample may be carry-over from other donors' samples.

At least ten counts were recorded for this clonotype. The V call is TRBV15, the J call TRBJ1-3; 10 bases fit TRBD1. CDR3 size: 15 residues. The germline CDR1 and CDR2 sequences are LNHNV and YYDKDF (reference sequence). The V and J ends lost 3 bases and 2 bases, in that order; junction bases with no gene match: 1. CDR3 residues: CATSRDRGTGNTIYF. In nucleotides, the CDR3 is TGTGCCACCAGCAGGGACAGGGGGACTGGAAACACCATATATTTT.

The chain is built from TRBV5-6 and TRBJ1-3, with D tentatively TRBD1 (6 bases). This CDR3 has 15 amino acids. Deletions cut 5 bases from V and 3 bases from J, with 15 bases between. Looked up from germline, CDR1 is SGHDT and CDR2 is YYEEEE. The CDR3 DNA sequence: TGTGCCAGCAGTAAGGACAGTCTCTTTGGAAACACCATATATTTT. This gives the protein CASSKDSLFGNTIYF.

This clonotype was counted ten times or more. The genes are TRBV5-1 and TRBJ1-2; 7 bases agree with TRBD1. Unmatched junction bases numbered 8, after V lost 4 bases and J lost 5 bases. Germline V gene lookup returns CDR1 SGHRS and CDR2 YFSETQ. This CDR3 is 14 amino acids long. In DNA form, the CDR3 reads TGCGCCAGCAGCCCGAGGTTACAGGGGTATGGCTACACCTTC. Encoded protein: CASSPRLQGYGYTF.

This rearrangement joins TRBV29-1 to TRBJ1-5; D unresolved. Trimming left V 3 bases short and J 7 bases short, with 16 bases between. CDR1 and CDR2 from the germline V gene are SQVTM and ANQGSEA. The CDR3 spans 14 residues. As DNA, the CDR3 is TGCAGCGTTGAGTCTGGGGTCTACGAGCAGCCCCAGCATTTT. Translation: CSVESGVYEQPQHF.

This clonotype came up many times. The chain links TRBV12-3 or TRBV12-4 to TRBJ1-4, with 12 bases fitting TRBD1. The CDR3 spans 18 residues. V dropped 5 bases and J dropped 1; count of bases not matched to a gene: 8. This CDR3 is CASSPGQGARGTNEKLFF. CDR3 nucleotide sequence: TGTGCCAGCAGTCCGGGACAGGGGGCTCGTGGAACTAATGAAAAACTGTTTTTT.

Remarks on this clonotype: With a much larger clone just one base away, this may be a read error. V and J are TRBV6-1 and TRBJ2-3; 12 nucleotides match TRBD2. The CDR3 runs 18 residues. CDR1 is MNHNS and CDR2 is SASEGT in the germline V gene. Written as DNA, the CDR3 is TGTGCCGGCAGGAGGACTAGCGGGACAAGCGGGACGACAGATACGCAGTATTTT. This encodes CAGRRTSGTSGTTDTQYF.

This clonotype was seen a few times. Just one base apart from a much larger clone, this may be a read error. No conserved phenylalanine or tryptophan is present at the end of the CDR3, so a read error is the likely explanation. The rearrangement uses TRBV7-9 and TRBJ2-5, with D perhaps given as TRBD1 or TRBD2 (5 bases each). CDR3 length equals 14 residues. V lost 5 bases and J lost 0, with 10 bases in between. Germline V gene lookup returns CDR1 SEHNR and CDR2 FQNEAQ (reference sequence). The CDR3 sequence is CASSRGTDQETQYL. In nucleotides, the CDR3 is TGTGCCAGCAGCAGAGGGACGGACCAAGAGACCCAGTACCTC.

In this sample, this clonotype turned up many times. This sequence joins TRBV5-8 and TRBJ2-2, with D hard to call. With 5 bases removed from V and 3 bases from J, the gap between germline ends came to 8 bases. The CDR3 is 13 amino acids. CDR1 is SGHTS, CDR2 YDEGEE, per germline. CDR3 loop: CASRGEYTGELFF. CDR3 nucleotides: TGTGCCAGCAGAGGCGAGTACACCGGGGAGCTGTTTTTT.

Ten or more counts support this clonotype. The chain recombines TRBV11-2 with TRBJ2-1; TRBD2 agrees at 11 bases. The J segment lost 9 bases and the V segment lost 0 bases, leaving 7 bases of the junction unmatched. CDR1 is SGHAT and CDR2 is FQNNGV in the germline V gene. The CDR3 has 16 residues. The DNA of the CDR3 is TGTGCCAGCAGCTTAGATTTAGCGGGAGGGCCGGGTGAGCAGTTCTTC. Protein sequence: CASSLDLAGGPGEQFF.

The chain links TRBV6-2 or TRBV6-3 to TRBJ2-5; no definite D call. This CDR3 region has 12 residues. CDR1 MNHEY and CDR2 SVGEGT come from the germline V gene. The V end was cut by 5 bases, the J end by 3 bases, with 7 bases between. CDR3 loop: CASSNPKETQYF. The CDR3 nucleotides read TGTGCCAGCAGTAACCCAAAAGAGACCCAGTACTTC.

This clonotype came up many times. The J gene is TRBJ2-3, the V gene TRBV4-1; unclear D gene. The CDR3 contains 15 residues. V gave up 1 base and J gave up 4 bases, with 12 bases separating them. Germline CDR1 is MGHRA and CDR2 is YSYEKL. CDR3: CASSQGAPRSDTQYF. CDR3 DNA sequence: TGCGCCAGCAGCCAAGGGGCCCCCCGCTCAGATACGCAGTATTTT.

This clonotype was counted only a few times. A much larger clone sits a single nucleotide away, making a read error possible. V gene TRBV12-3 or TRBV12-4 combines with J gene TRBJ2-5, with D unclear. Between the trimmed V and J ends, which lost 6 bases and 2 bases, there was a span of 10 bases. CDR3 size: 13 residues. The CDR3 sequence is CASRIRRQETQYF. CDR3 DNA: TGTGCCAGCAGAATCCGGCGGCAAGAGACCCAGTACTTC.

This clonotype has a count of ten or more. This chain uses TRBV10-3 with TRBJ2-3; D ambiguous. With 0 bases removed from V and 2 bases from J, the gap between germline ends came to 6 bases. Germline V gene lookup returns CDR1 ENHRY and CDR2 SYGVKD. CDR3 size: 14 residues. CDR3 residues: CAISESANTDTQYF. In DNA, the CDR3 is TGTGCCATCAGTGAGTCGGCAAACACAGATACGCAGTATTTT.

Turning to this clonotype: A clone one base away is much larger, so this may be a read error. J is TRBJ1-2 and V is TRBV7-8, with 10 bases matching TRBD1. Germline CDR1 is SGHVS and CDR2 is FQNEAQ. The CDR3 length is 15 residues. The CDR3 reads CASSPDRGLVYGHTF. CDR3 in DNA: TGTGCCAGCAGCCCCGACAGGGGGCTTGTCTATGGCCACACCTTC. Together with reference TRBV7-8 and TRBJ1-2, the CDR3 gives the full variable domain: GAGVSQSPRYKVAKRGQDVALRCDPISGHVSLFWYQQALGQGPEFLTYFQNEAQLDKSGLPSDRFFAERPEGSVSTLKIQRTQQEDSAVYLCASSPDRGLVYGHTFGSGTRLTVV.